The 32 T cell receptor beta chains listed next were all sequenced from one sample in a study of T cell changes during pregnancy in multiple sclerosis. Here immunoSEQ multiplex PCR was the method, and the copy in TCRdb shows in-frame clones only, minus some. The table shows tens of thousands of clones, with over 80% occurring only once. The material sequenced was CD4+ T cells from peripheral blood mononuclear cells, taken in the third trimester of pregnancy. These receptors all come from a female donor with multiple sclerosis, enrolled in a pregnancy study.

This chain joins TRBV19 and TRBJ2-7; 8 bases agree with TRBD2. Germline CDR1 and CDR2: LNHDA and SQIVND (reference sequence). J lost 2 bases, V lost 1 base, and 4 bases had no gene match. This CDR3 region has 15 residues. The CDR3 region has the DNA TGTGCCAGTAGTATAGCCAGCGGGGGACCCTACGAGCAGTACTTC. Translation gives CASSIASGGPYEQYF.

The chain recombines TRBV5-1 with TRBJ2-1, with 8 bases fitting TRBD1. Germline V gene data show CDR1 as SGHRS and CDR2 as YFSETQ. CDR3 length: 16 residues. The junction had 7 bases not matched to a gene; V was cut back by 0 bases and J by 5 bases. CDR3 DNA sequence: TGCGCCAGCAGCTTGGGAGGGACAGGATTCCACAATGAGCAGTTCTTC. Residues: CASSLGGTGFHNEQFF.

This chain joins TRBV5-1 and TRBJ1-3, with D tentatively TRBD1 (6 bases). Germline V gives CDR1 SGHRS, CDR2 YFSETQ. The CDR3 runs 15 residues. V dropped 0 bases and J dropped 2 bases, with 9 bases sitting between them. CDR3 in DNA: TGCGCCAGCAGCTTGGATCCAGGGGCTGGAAACACCATATATTTT. It codes for CASSLDPGAGNTIYF.

The V gene is TRBV28, the J gene TRBJ2-7; 7 bases are shared with TRBD1. V lost 3 bases and J lost 6; bases outside the gene matches: 8. This CDR3 spans 14 amino acids. Germline assignment: CDR1 MDHEN and CDR2 SYDVKM. CDR3: CASSLPTGAGEQYF. CDR3 nucleotide sequence: TGTGCCAGCAGTTTGCCTACAGGGGCCGGCGAGCAGTACTTC.

V usage is TRBV19 and J usage is TRBJ1-5; the D is unclear. This CDR3 region has 15 residues. Deletions cut 8 bases from V and 7 bases from J, with 21 bases between. Per the germline V gene, CDR1 is LNHDA and CDR2 is SQIVND (reference sequence). CDR3 DNA: TGTGCCAGTTCTAATGCGGCGGGGTTGTACCAGCCCCAGCATTTT. Encoded protein: CASSNAAGLYQPQHF.

V is TRBV7-2 and J is TRBJ1-1; D is unresolved. The CDR3 contains 11 residues. The germline V gene encodes CDR1 SGHTA and CDR2 FQGNSA. V was pared by 6 bases and J by 5 bases, with 7 bases between. The CDR3 bases are TGTGCCAGCAGGTGGAGAACTGAAGCTTTCTTT. Translating it yields CASRWRTEAFF.

This chain links TRBV6-5 with TRBJ2-7, with TRBD1 matching over 12 bases. CDR3 length equals 14 residues. Germline CDR1 and CDR2: MNHEY and SVGAGI. V lost 7 bases and J lost 7; bases outside the gene matches: 8. The CDR3 coding sequence is TGTGCCAGCAACGCGGGACAGGGGGCTTATGAGCAGTACTTC. It specifies CASNAGQGAYEQYF.

The chain combines TRBV9 with TRBJ2-3; 12 positions match TRBD2. CDR1 is SGDLS and CDR2 is YYNGEE in the germline V gene. The J segment lost 4 bases and the V segment lost 2 bases, leaving 11 bases of the junction unmatched. The CDR3 covers 18 residues. CDR3 nucleotide sequence: TGTGCCAGCAGCGTCGCTAGCGGGAGGGCTGTGGGTCCAGATACGCAGTATTTT. Protein sequence: CASSVASGRAVGPDTQYF.

This clone was observed once. The chain combines TRBV19 with TRBJ2-7; 7 bases map to TRBD2. The CDR3 runs 13 residues. The germline V gene encodes CDR1 LNHDA and CDR2 SQIVND (reference sequence). V was clipped by 4 bases and J by 6 bases; unmatched bases: 6. The CDR3 bases are TGTGCCAGTAGTAGACAGACTAGCTCCGAGCAGTACTTC. It translates to CASSRQTSSEQYF.

This clone was recorded only once. The chain combines TRBV7-2 with TRBJ2-6; 10 nucleotides agree with TRBD2. This CDR3 contains 18 residues. The germline V gene has CDR1 SGHTA and CDR2 FQGNSA. With V trimmed by 3 bases and J by 0 bases, 5 bases remained unmatched. CDR3 amino acids: CASSFTSGTTSGANVLTF. The DNA for the CDR3 is TGTGCCAGCAGCTTTACTAGCGGGACTACCTCTGGGGCCAACGTCCTGACTTTC.

The chain carries TRBV19 and TRBJ2-7; 7 bases align to TRBD1. The CDR3 runs to 15 residues. Per germline, CDR1 LNHDA and CDR2 SQIVND (reference sequence). The trim removed 5 bases at V and 3 bases at J, leaving 10 bases unmatched. CDR3 sequence (DNA): TGTGCCAGTAGTCCCCCCGGGACAGCAAGCTACGAGCAGTACTTC. This codes for CASSPPGTASYEQYF.

The rearrangement uses TRBV5-1 and TRBJ2-6; 9 bases line up with TRBD1. The germline gives CDR1 SGHRS, CDR2 YFSETQ. The junction had 8 bases not matched to a gene; V was cut back by 4 bases and J by 0 bases. The CDR3 is 18 residues long. The CDR3 sequence: CASSLRTGADSGANVLTF. The CDR3 DNA is TGCGCCAGCAGCCTACGGACAGGGGCGGACTCTGGGGCCAACGTCCTGACTTTC. The full variable domain, completed using reference TRBV5-1 and TRBJ2-6, is KAGVTQTPRYLIKTRGQQVTLSCSPISGHRSVSWYQQTPGQGLQFLFEYFSETQRNKGNFPGRFSGRQFSNSRSEMNVSTLELGDSALYLCASSLRTGADSGANVLTFGAGSRLTVL.

The J gene is TRBJ1-4, the V gene TRBV30; 11 bases map to TRBD1. V gave up 2 bases and J gave up 8 bases; unmatched junction bases: 10. The CDR3 spans 16 residues. Germline V lookup: CDR1 GTSNPN, CDR2 SVGIG (reference sequence). The CDR3 bases are TGTGCCTGGAGTCCGGGACAGGGGGACTCGGGGGAAAAACTGTTTTTT. This translates into CAWSPGQGDSGEKLFF.

The J gene is TRBJ2-3, the V gene TRBV27, with 12 bases aligning to TRBD2. The junction had 5 bases not matched to a gene; V was cut back by 3 bases and J by 4 bases. This CDR3 contains 16 residues. Germline V gene data show CDR1 as MNHEY and CDR2 as SMNVEV (reference sequence). The CDR3 reads CASSLSLAGGADTQYF. In DNA form, the CDR3 reads TGTGCCAGCAGTTTGAGCCTAGCGGGAGGGGCAGATACGCAGTATTTT.

The genes are TRBV5-1 and TRBJ2-7; TRBD1 matches 10 bases. Germline V gene data show CDR1 as SGHRS and CDR2 as YFSETQ. Trimming removed 5 bases from V and 4 bases from J; junction bases left unmatched: 9. This CDR3 region has 15 residues. CDR3 nucleotides: TGCGCCAGCAGAGACCTACGACAGGGGGCGTACGAGCAGTACTTC. Encoded protein: CASRDLRQGAYEQYF.

The V gene is TRBV6-1, the J gene TRBJ2-7, with 10 bases fitting TRBD1. CDR3 length: 15 amino acids. Germline CDR1 is MNHNS and CDR2 is SASEGT. The V segment lost 7 bases and the J segment 1 base; nucleotides outside the gene matches: 7. The CDR3 protein is CASIRDRGPSYEQYF. CDR3 nucleotides: TGTGCCAGCATTAGAGACAGGGGGCCTTCCTACGAGCAGTACTTC.

The rearrangement joins TRBV5-6 to TRBJ2-7, with unresolved D. Germline values: CDR1 SGHDT, CDR2 YYEEEE. The CDR3 sequence is 13 residues long. V dropped 0 bases and J dropped 1 base, with 5 bases sitting between them. CDR3 amino acids: CASSLVQSYEQYF. For the CDR3, the DNA is TGTGCCAGCAGCTTGGTTCAGTCCTACGAGCAGTACTTC.

V and J are TRBV19 and TRBJ1-1; 8 bases line up with TRBD1. The CDR3 runs 13 residues. V was pared by 8 bases and J by 6 bases, with 8 bases of the junction left unmatched. The germline gives CDR1 LNHDA, CDR2 SQIVND (reference sequence). The CDR3 protein is CASGTGQHPEAFF. The CDR3 DNA sequence: TGTGCCAGTGGGACAGGACAGCATCCTGAAGCTTTCTTT.

CDR3 in DNA: TGTGCCAGCAGCTTACCCCTGACAGGTGCTTACAATGAGCAGTTCTTC. Translating gives CASSLPLTGAYNEQFF. The V gene is TRBV7-2, the J gene TRBJ2-1, with D possibly being TRBD1 (6 bases). Germline lookup yields CDR1 SGHTA and CDR2 FQGNSA. The CDR3 totals 16 residues. V lost 2 bases and J 4 bases, leaving 15 bases between the germline ends.

This clone was counted between two and nine times. J is TRBJ1-2 and V is TRBV7-9, with 8 bases matching TRBD1. CDR1 and CDR2 (germline): SEHNR, FQNEAQ (reference sequence). Losses at the gene ends were 3 bases for V and 6 bases for J; bases not matched to a gene: 6. The CDR3 runs to 14 residues. CDR3 in amino acids: CASSFSQGANGYTF. The CDR3 DNA follows: TGTGCCAGCAGCTTTAGCCAGGGGGCGAATGGCTACACCTTC.

V and J are TRBV28 and TRBJ2-7; D is perhaps TRBD2 (6 bases). V shed 6 bases and J shed 8 bases, with 26 bases lying between them. Germline V gene lookup returns CDR1 MDHEN and CDR2 SYDVKM. The CDR3 has 16 amino acids. CDR3 in amino acids: CASSFLGSGGPSKQYF. The CDR3 DNA reads as TGTGCCAGCAGCTTCCTCGGGTCCGGAGGGCCCTCGAAGCAGTACTTC.

This chain connects TRBV11-3 to TRBJ2-1; tentatively, D is TRBD1 (6 bases). Germline V gene sequence: CDR1 SGHNT, CDR2 YENEEA. Trimming shortened V by 5 bases and J by 5 bases, and 10 bases separated the two germline ends. CDR3 length: 13 residues. The CDR3 sequence: CASSGTSNNEQFF. The CDR3 DNA is TGTGCCAGCAGCGGGACATCAAACAATGAGCAGTTCTTC.

The V call is TRBV4-2, the J call TRBJ1-1; D is uncertain. V gave up 0 bases and J gave up 2 bases, with 10 bases separating them. The V gene's germline CDR1 is LGHNA and CDR2 YNFKEQ. The CDR3 runs 15 residues. The CDR3 loop is CASSQEPGRNTEAFF. The CDR3 region has the DNA TGTGCCAGCAGCCAAGAGCCAGGAAGAAACACTGAAGCTTTCTTT.

V gene TRBV28 combines with J gene TRBJ1-3; D is possibly TRBD1 (6 bases). Germline values: CDR1 MDHEN, CDR2 SYDVKM. The CDR3 spans 14 residues. The V and J ends lost 5 bases and 8 bases respectively, with 16 bases between them. The CDR3 region is CASSRTGFIDTIYF. The CDR3 nucleotides are TGTGCCAGCAGTCGTACAGGGTTTATAGACACCATATATTTT.

This chain connects TRBV7-9 to TRBJ2-1; tentative D call: TRBD1 (5 bases). V gave up 6 bases and J gave up 4 bases, with 19 bases separating them. The germline V gene encodes CDR1 SEHNR and CDR2 FQNEAQ (reference sequence). The CDR3 is 16 amino acids. The CDR3: CASSPRYETAYNEQFF. The CDR3 DNA reads as TGTGCCAGCAGTCCAAGGTACGAGACAGCGTACAATGAGCAGTTCTTC.

The J gene is TRBJ2-5, the V gene TRBV27, with TRBD2 as a possible D gene (5 bases). CDR1 MNHEY and CDR2 SMNVEV come from the germline V gene (reference sequence). V gave up 4 bases and J gave up 8 bases, with 20 bases separating them. There are 15 residues in the CDR3. CDR3 amino acids: CASSSASGGRGTQYF. The CDR3 bases are TGTGCCAGCAGTTCCGCGTCAGGAGGCCGCGGTACCCAGTACTTC.

V gene TRBV19 combines with J gene TRBJ1-1, with D perhaps matching TRBD1 (6 bases). This CDR3 spans 13 amino acids. CDR1 is LNHDA, CDR2 SQIVND, per germline (reference sequence). V was shortened by 6 bases and J by 1 base, with 9 bases between the two germline ends. This CDR3 reads CASRPTGNTEAFF. The CDR3 bases are TGTGCCAGTAGGCCGACAGGGAACACTGAAGCTTTCTTT.

The chain carries TRBV9 and TRBJ1-4; D unclear. Trimming left V 0 bases short and J 3 bases short, with 9 bases between. CDR1 and CDR2 (germline): SGDLS, YYNGEE. The length of the CDR3 is 15 residues. The CDR3, as DNA: TGTGCCAGCAGCGTAGAGAGCTACCCTAATGAAAAACTGTTTTTT. Its protein is CASSVESYPNEKLFF. Full variable domain (outside the CDR3, taken from reference TRBV9 and TRBJ1-4): DSGVTQTPKHLITATGQRVTLRCSPRSGDLSVYWYQQSLDQGLQFLIQYYNGEERAKGNILERFSAQQFPDLHSELNLSSLELGDSALYFCASSVESYPNEKLFFGSGTQLSVL.

J is TRBJ2-7 and V is TRBV7-2; TRBD2 aligns across 8 bases. The CDR3 consists of 13 residues. In germline, CDR1 is SGHTA, CDR2 FQGNSA. Trimming cost V 8 bases and J 5 bases; bases outside gene matches: 8. The CDR3 sequence is CASQTGGPHEQYF. The CDR3 DNA sequence: TGTGCCAGCCAAACGGGGGGGCCCCACGAGCAGTACTTC.

V and J are TRBV30 and TRBJ2-7, with 9 nucleotides matching TRBD2. CDR1 GTSNPN and CDR2 SVGIG come from the germline V gene (reference sequence). Losses at the gene ends were 2 bases for V and 3 bases for J; bases not matched to a gene: 8. CDR3 size: 15 residues. The CDR3 sequence: CAWSMGGRASYEQYF. The CDR3 DNA reads as TGTGCCTGGAGTATGGGCGGGAGGGCCAGCTACGAGCAGTACTTC.

The gene calls are TRBV30 and TRBJ2-3; D possibly corresponds to TRBD2 (6 bases). The CDR3 consists of 14 residues. Trimming left V 2 bases short and J 11 bases short, with 20 bases between. Germline V gene sequence: CDR1 GTSNPN, CDR2 SVGIG (reference sequence). CDR3 coding DNA: TGTGCCTGGAGTATAAGCGGGCCCGGAAGCCAGCAGTATTTT. This codes for CAWSISGPGSQQYF.

The J gene is TRBJ1-4, the V gene TRBV6-5, with D maybe TRBD1 (5 bases). Germline-derived CDR1 and CDR2 are MNHEY and SVGAGI. The CDR3 length is 13 residues. V lost 7 bases to trimming and J lost 3 bases, with 9 bases between them. The CDR3 coding sequence is TGTGCCAGCATCGGGGGGGCTAATGAAAAACTGTTTTTT. It is translated as CASIGGANEKLFF.